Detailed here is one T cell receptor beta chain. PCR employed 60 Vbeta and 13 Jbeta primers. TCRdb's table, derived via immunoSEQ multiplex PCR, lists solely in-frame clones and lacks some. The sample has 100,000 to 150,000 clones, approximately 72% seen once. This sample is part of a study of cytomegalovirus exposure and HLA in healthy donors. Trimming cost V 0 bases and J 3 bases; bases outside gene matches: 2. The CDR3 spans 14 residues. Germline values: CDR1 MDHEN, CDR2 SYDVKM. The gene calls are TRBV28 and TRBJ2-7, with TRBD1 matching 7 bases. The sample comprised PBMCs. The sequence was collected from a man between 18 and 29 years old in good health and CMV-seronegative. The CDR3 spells CASSLWSGGYEQYF. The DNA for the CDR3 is TGTGCCAGCAGTTTATGGTCAGGGGGCTACGAGCAGTACTTC.